The sequence of this TCR beta chain was determined in a study of graft-versus-host responses after intestinal transplantation. At the level of the study: After anti-thymocyte globulin induction, recipients took tacrolimus and steroids for around three years.

About this clone itself: Its target is not known.

Here immunoSEQ multiplex PCR was the method, and the copy in TCRdb shows in-frame clones only, minus some. Of 9,000 to 13,000 clones detected, over 90% appear once; the ten largest clones hold about 3.9%. Study outcomes and limitations: The authors found GvH clones in recipient marrow, some appearing first in ileum or blood.

With V trimmed by 1 base and J by 5 bases, 4 bases remained unmatched. The CDR3 totals 14 residues. The germline gives CDR1 SQVTM, CDR2 ANQGSEA. The receptor was derived from a human patient who received an intestinal transplant, so some T cells may come from the graft donor. The starting material was PBMCs, obtained approximately 45 days after intestinal transplantation. The chain uses TRBV29-1 and TRBJ2-1; TRBD1 aligns across 8 bases. The CDR3 nucleotides are TGCAGCGTTGAAGTTGGGACAGGCGACAATGAGCAGTTCTTC. This gives the protein CSVEVGTGDNEQFF.